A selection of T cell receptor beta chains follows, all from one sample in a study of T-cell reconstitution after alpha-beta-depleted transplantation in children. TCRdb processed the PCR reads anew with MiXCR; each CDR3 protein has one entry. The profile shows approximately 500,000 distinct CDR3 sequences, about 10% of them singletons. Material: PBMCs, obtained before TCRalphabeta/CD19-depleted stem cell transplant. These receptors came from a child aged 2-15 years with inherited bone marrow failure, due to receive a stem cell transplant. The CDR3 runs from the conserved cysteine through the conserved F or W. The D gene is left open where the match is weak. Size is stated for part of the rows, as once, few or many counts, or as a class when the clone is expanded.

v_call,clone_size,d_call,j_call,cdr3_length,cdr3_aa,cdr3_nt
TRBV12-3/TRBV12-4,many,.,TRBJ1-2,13,CASSNGGYYGYTF,TGTGCCAGTTCAAATGGGGGTTACTATGGCTACACCTTC
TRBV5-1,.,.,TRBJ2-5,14,CASSPMGPEETQYF,TGCGCCAGCAGCCCCATGGGGCCCGAAGAGACCCAGTACTTC
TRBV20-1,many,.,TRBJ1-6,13,CSAREGYNSPLHF,TGCAGTGCTAGAGAGGGCTATAATTCACCCCTCCACTTT
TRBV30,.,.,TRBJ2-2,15,CAWRARGSNTGELFF,TGTGCCTGGAGGGCTCGGGGGAGTAACACCGGGGAGCTGTTTTTT
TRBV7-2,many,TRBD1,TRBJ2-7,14,CASSSQGAKVEQYF,TGTGCCAGCAGCAGCCAGGGGGCTAAAGTCGAGCAGTACTTC
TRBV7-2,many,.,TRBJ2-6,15,CASSLGGSGANVLTF,TGTGCCAGCAGTTTAGGGGGCTCTGGGGCCAACGTCCTGACTTTC
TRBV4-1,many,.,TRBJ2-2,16,CASSRVSASNTGELFF,TGCGCCAGCAGCCGGGTTAGCGCCTCGAACACCGGGGAGCTGTTTTTT
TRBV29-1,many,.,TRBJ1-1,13,CSVEGGARTEAFF,TGCAGCGTTGAGGGGGGGGCGCGGACTGAAGCTTTCTTT
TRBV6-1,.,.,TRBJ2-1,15,CASSTGQGRGDEQFF,TGTGCCAGCAGCACCGGACAGGGCCGGGGGGATGAGCAGTTCTTC
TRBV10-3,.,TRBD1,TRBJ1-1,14,CAIMDRGGNTEAFF,TGTGCCATCATGGACAGGGGGGGTAACACTGAAGCTTTCTTT
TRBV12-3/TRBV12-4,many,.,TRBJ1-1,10,CATGRAEAFF,TGTGCCACGGGGAGGGCTGAAGCTTTCTTT
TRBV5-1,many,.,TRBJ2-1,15,CASSISGRGDNEQFF,TGCGCCAGCAGTATTAGTGGGAGGGGGGACAATGAGCAGTTCTTC
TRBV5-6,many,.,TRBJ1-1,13,CASNYLGWAEAFF,TGTGCCAGCAACTATCTGGGGTGGGCTGAAGCTTTCTTT
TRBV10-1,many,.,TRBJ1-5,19,CASSERYDALASIHQPQHF,TGCGCCAGCAGTGAGCGCTACGACGCCCTGGCCAGCATTCATCAGCCCCAGCATTTT
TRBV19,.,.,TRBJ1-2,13,CASTPGRYYGYTF,TGTGCCAGTACCCCAGGGCGTTACTATGGCTACACCTTC
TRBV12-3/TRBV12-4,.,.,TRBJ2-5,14,CASSFGGGRETQYF,TGTGCCAGCAGTTTCGGCGGCGGACGGGAGACCCAGTACTTC
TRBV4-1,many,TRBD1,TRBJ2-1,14,CASSQEGQHNEQFF,TGCGCCAGCAGCCAAGAGGGACAGCACAATGAGCAGTTCTTC
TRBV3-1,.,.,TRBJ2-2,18,CASSHGPPSYPTIGELFF,TGTGCCAGCAGCCATGGTCCCCCGAGTTACCCAACGATAGGGGAGCTGTTTTTT
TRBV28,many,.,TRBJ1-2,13,CASSSPGYYGYTF,TGTGCCAGCAGTTCCCCAGGGTACTATGGCTACACCTTC
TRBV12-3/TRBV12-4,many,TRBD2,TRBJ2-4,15,CASSEPSGGKNIQYF,TGTGCCAGCAGTGAACCCTCGGGGGGGAAAAACATTCAGTACTTC
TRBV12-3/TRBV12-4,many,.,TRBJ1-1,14,CASSPTLDLPEAFF,TGTGCCAGCAGTCCTACTCTGGATTTGCCTGAAGCTTTCTTT
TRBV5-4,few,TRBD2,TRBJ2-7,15,CASSLGGRLSYEQYF,TGTGCCAGCAGCTTGGGCGGGAGACTATCCTACGAGCAGTACTTC
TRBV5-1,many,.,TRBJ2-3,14,CASSPGRVADTQYF,TGCGCCAGCAGCCCCGGGCGGGTTGCAGATACGCAGTATTTT
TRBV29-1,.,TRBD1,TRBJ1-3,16,CSDPQTGGKSRNTLYF,TGCAGCGACCCACAGACAGGGGGTAAATCCCGAAACACCCTATATTTT
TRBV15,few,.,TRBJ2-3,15,CATSRDNTPTDTQYF,TGTGCCACCAGCAGAGATAACACCCCCACAGATACGCAGTATTTT
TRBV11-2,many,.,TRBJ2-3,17,CASSPRGGTRYTDTQYF,TGTGCCAGCAGCCCCCGGGGTGGGACTCGTTACACAGATACGCAGTATTTT
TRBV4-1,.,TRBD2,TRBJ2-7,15,CASSHRLAGDYEQYF,TGCGCCAGCAGCCACAGACTAGCGGGAGATTACGAGCAGTACTTC
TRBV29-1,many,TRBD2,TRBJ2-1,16,CSVLSLAGAWHNEQFF,TGCAGCGTTCTAAGTCTAGCGGGAGCTTGGCACAATGAGCAGTTCTTC
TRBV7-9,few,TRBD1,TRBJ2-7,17,CASSPDLGGTGIYEQYF,TGTGCCAGCAGCCCAGACCTAGGGGGGACAGGGATCTACGAGCAGTACTTC
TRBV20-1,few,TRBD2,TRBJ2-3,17,CSARASDLAGGPDTQYF,TGCAGTGCTAGAGCTAGTGACCTAGCGGGAGGGCCAGATACGCAGTATTTT
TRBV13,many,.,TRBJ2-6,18,CASSLEGLSWSGANVLTF,TGTGCCAGCAGCTTAGAAGGGTTAAGTTGGTCTGGGGCCAACGTCCTGACTTTC
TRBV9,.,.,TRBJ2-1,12,CASSVVTGQQFF,TGTGCCAGCAGCGTAGTTACAGGACAGCAGTTCTTC
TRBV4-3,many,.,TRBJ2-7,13,CASSQDLEYEQYF,TGCGCCAGCAGCCAAGATTTAGAATACGAGCAGTACTTC
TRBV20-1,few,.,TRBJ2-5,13,CSARRGLGETQYF,TGCAGTGCTAGGAGGGGACTCGGGGAGACCCAGTACTTC
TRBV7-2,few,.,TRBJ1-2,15,CASSLGPGPDYGYTF,TGTGCCAGCAGCTTAGGACCCGGACCAGACTATGGCTACACCTTC
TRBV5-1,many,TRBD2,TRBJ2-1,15,CASSRTSGSYDEQFF,TGCGCCAGCAGCCGGACTAGCGGGAGTTACGATGAGCAGTTCTTC
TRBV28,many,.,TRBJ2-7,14,CASSLMQGPYEQYF,TGTGCCAGCAGTTTAATGCAGGGACCCTACGAGCAGTACTTC
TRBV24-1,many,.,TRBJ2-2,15,CATSGEGARTGELFF,TGTGCCACCAGTGGGGAAGGGGCGCGAACCGGGGAGCTGTTTTTT
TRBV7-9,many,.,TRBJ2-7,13,CASTLREQGEQYF,TGTGCCAGCACTTTAAGAGAGCAGGGAGAGCAGTACTTC
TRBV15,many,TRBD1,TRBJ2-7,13,CATSREGGTGKYF,TGTGCCACCAGCAGAGAAGGCGGGACAGGGAAATACTTC
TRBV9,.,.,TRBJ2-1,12,CASSRWSNEQFF,TGTGCCAGCAGCCGGTGGTCCAATGAGCAGTTCTTC
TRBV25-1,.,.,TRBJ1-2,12,CASSEFPKGYTF,TGTGCCAGCAGTGAATTCCCCAAAGGCTACACCTTC
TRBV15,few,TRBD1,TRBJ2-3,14,CATSIGQVPDTQYF,TGTGCCACCAGCATAGGACAGGTTCCAGATACGCAGTATTTT
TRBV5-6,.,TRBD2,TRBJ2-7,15,CASSPVAGGWDEQYF,TGTGCCAGCAGCCCCGTAGCGGGAGGGTGGGACGAGCAGTACTTC
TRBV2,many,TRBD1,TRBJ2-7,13,CASGGQGLDEQYF,TGTGCCAGCGGGGGACAGGGGCTCGACGAGCAGTACTTC
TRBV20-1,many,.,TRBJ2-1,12,CSARVQVGEQFF,TGCAGTGCTAGAGTACAGGTTGGTGAGCAGTTCTTC
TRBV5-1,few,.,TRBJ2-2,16,CASSRDRGVRTGELFF,TGCGCCAGCAGCCGTGACCGGGGAGTAAGGACCGGGGAGCTGTTTTTT
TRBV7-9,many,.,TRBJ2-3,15,CASSLGTYNTDTQYF,TGTGCCAGCAGCTTAGGGACGTATAACACAGATACGCAGTATTTT
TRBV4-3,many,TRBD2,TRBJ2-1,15,CASSQAGGGYNEQFF,TGCGCCAGCAGCCAAGCGGGAGGGGGGTACAATGAGCAGTTCTTC
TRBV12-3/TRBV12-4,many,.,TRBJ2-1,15,CASSFYPFDLAGQFF,TGTGCCAGCAGTTTTTATCCCTTTGACTTAGCCGGGCAGTTCTTC
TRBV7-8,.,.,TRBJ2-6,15,CASSLVFSGANVLTF,TGTGCCAGCAGCCTCGTGTTCTCTGGGGCCAACGTCCTGACTTTC
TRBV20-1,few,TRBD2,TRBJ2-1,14,CSAKTSGPYNEQFF,TGCAGTGCCAAGACTAGCGGCCCCTACAATGAGCAGTTCTTC
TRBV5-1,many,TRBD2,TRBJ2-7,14,CASSLLAGPHEQYF,TGCGCCAGCAGCCTACTAGCGGGGCCTCACGAGCAGTACTTC
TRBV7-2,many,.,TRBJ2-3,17,CASSPPGRGGPGDTQYF,TGTGCCAGCAGCCCCCCCGGAAGGGGGGGACCAGGAGATACGCAGTATTTT
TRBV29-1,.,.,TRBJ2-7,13,CSVEDGQTYEQYF,TGCAGCGTTGAAGACGGCCAGACCTACGAGCAGTACTTC